Listed below are T cell receptor beta chains from one sample, sequenced in a study of Graves' ophthalmopathy and Graves' hyperthyroidism. Using its own MiXCR run on the multiplex PCR reads, TCRdb lists one record per CDR3 protein. The repertoire holds around 590,000 distinct CDR3 sequences, with roughly 40% as singletons. Input material: peripheral blood or thyroid tissue (not recorded which). These receptors all stem from an adult man with Graves' hyperthyroidism. The CDR3 runs from the conserved cysteine through the conserved F or W. The D gene is left open where the match is weak. Not all rows give a size; the values are once, few, many and, for expanded clones, a class.

TRBV7-9	NA	TRBJ2-5	many	CASSRTEETQYF	TGTGCCAGCAGCCGGACAGAAGAGACCCAGTACTTC
TRBV7-8	TRBD2	TRBJ2-7	few	CASSEGQLAGSYEQYF	TGTGCCAGCAGTGAGGGCCAGCTAGCGGGGAGCTACGAGCAGTACTTC
TRBV29-1	NA	TRBJ2-7	many	CSVGGFYEQYF	TGCAGCGTTGGGGGGTTCTACGAGCAGTACTTC
TRBV10-3	NA	TRBJ1-6	medium-sized	CAIRAMRDRGGSPLHF	TGTGCCATCAGGGCGATGAGGGACCGTGGTGGTTCACCCCTCCACTTT
TRBV6-5	NA	TRBJ1-2	many	CASNHLKGNYGYTF	TGTGCCAGCAACCATTTGAAGGGGAACTATGGCTACACCTTC
TRBV7-9	TRBD2	TRBJ2-5	many	CASTNSGSGETQYF	TGTGCCAGCACAAACAGCGGGAGTGGAGAGACCCAGTACTTC
TRBV29-1	NA	TRBJ1-2	many	CSVEEHHRGGGYTF	TGCAGCGTTGAAGAACACCACCGGGGTGGCGGCTACACCTTC
TRBV12-3/TRBV12-4	NA	TRBJ2-5	NA	CASSERSRETQYF	TGTGCCAGCAGTGAAAGGTCGAGGGAGACCCAGTACTTC
TRBV7-8	NA	TRBJ2-5	many	CASSYRDRSQETQYF	TGTGCCAGCAGCTACCGCGACAGGAGCCAAGAGACCCAGTACTTC
TRBV6-5	NA	TRBJ1-2	many	CASSSGVWYGYTF	TGTGCCAGCAGCTCAGGGGTCTGGTATGGCTACACCTTC
TRBV11-2	NA	TRBJ1-5	many	CASSLGDFGNQPQHF	TGTGCCAGCAGCTTAGGAGATTTCGGCAATCAGCCCCAGCATTTT
TRBV25-1	NA	TRBJ1-3	NA	CASSLPPGRGNTIYF	TGTGCCAGCAGCTTACCCCCAGGGAGGGGAAACACCATATATTTT
TRBV19	NA	TRBJ1-1	many	CASSADSLNTEAFF	TGTGCCAGTAGTGCGGACAGCCTGAACACTGAAGCTTTCTTT
TRBV29-1	TRBD1	TRBJ2-1	NA	CSVEGDRGKDEQFF	TGCAGCGTTGAGGGGGACAGGGGAAAGGATGAGCAGTTCTTC
TRBV29-1	TRBD2	TRBJ2-3	many	CSVEGRGGRTDTQYF	TGCAGCGTTGAAGGTCGGGGCGGGAGGACAGATACGCAGTATTTT
TRBV6-2/TRBV6-3	TRBD2	TRBJ2-7	few	CASSYSGLADHYEQYF	TGTGCCAGCAGTTACTCGGGACTAGCGGATCACTACGAGCAGTACTTC
TRBV9	NA	TRBJ2-2	many	CASSVAGDTGTGELFF	TGTGCCAGCAGCGTAGCTGGGGATACGGGCACCGGGGAGCTGTTTTTT
TRBV20-1	NA	TRBJ2-2	many	CSARPQGNTGELFF	TGCAGTGCTAGGCCGCAGGGGAACACCGGGGAGCTGTTTTTT
TRBV4-3	NA	TRBJ1-4	NA	CASSPTPRELFF	TGCGCCAGCAGCCCCACCCCGAGGGAACTGTTTTTT
TRBV29-1	TRBD1	TRBJ1-2	NA	CSQPGGQGGGYTF	TGCAGCCAACCTGGGGGACAGGGCGGTGGCTACACCTTC
TRBV5-1	TRBD2	TRBJ2-3	NA	CASSLLLAGGSDTQYF	TGCGCCAGCAGCCTGCTCTTAGCGGGAGGATCAGATACGCAGTATTTT
TRBV20-1	TRBD1	TRBJ1-5	many	CSARKRGQGEYSNQPQHF	TGCAGTGCTAGAAAACGGGGACAGGGAGAATATAGCAATCAGCCCCAGCATTTT
TRBV12-3/TRBV12-4	NA	TRBJ2-7	NA	CASKGEQYF	TGTGCCAGCAAGGGGGAGCAGTACTTC